One and the same sample provided the 20 T cell receptor beta chains below, sequenced in a study of blood T cell repertoires in COVID-19. Clones were read by immunoSEQ multiplex PCR, and TCRdb kept only the in-frame ones, dropping some. The repertoire holds approximately 75,000 clones, with 74% as singletons. Input material: peripheral blood. The receptor set was obtained from a human donor with acute or convalescent COVID-19. The donor label of this sample is uncertain.

This clone has just a few counts. V and J are TRBV6-1 and TRBJ2-5; 8 bases are shared with TRBD2. In germline, CDR1 is MNHNS, CDR2 SASEGT. The CDR3 is made up of 15 amino acids. The V and J ends lost 3 bases and 3 bases, in that order; junction bases with no gene match: 6. The CDR3 coding sequence is TGTGCCAGCAGTGATTGGGATAGCGGGAAAGAGACCCAGTACTTC. Its translation: CASSDWDSGKETQYF.

This chain links TRBV6-5 with TRBJ2-1; 10 nucleotides match TRBD2. Germline V gene data show CDR1 as MNHEY and CDR2 as SVGAGI. CDR3 length equals 11 residues. The V segment lost 8 bases and the J segment 10 bases; nucleotides outside the gene matches: 2. The CDR3 DNA follows: TGTGCCAGCGGGACTAGCGTCGAGCAGTTCTTC. This translates into CASGTSVEQFF.

The chain carries TRBV10-3 and TRBJ1-2; unclear D gene. V lost 2 bases and J lost 5, with 9 bases in between. The germline gives CDR1 ENHRY, CDR2 SYGVKD. The CDR3 contains 13 residues. This CDR3 reads CAISEGEGYGYTF. The CDR3 DNA reads as TGTGCCATCAGTGAGGGCGAGGGTTATGGCTACACCTTC.

V gene TRBV5-5 combines with J gene TRBJ2-7, with 7 nucleotides matching TRBD1. The length of the CDR3 is 13 residues. The germline V gene has CDR1 SGHKS and CDR2 YYEKEE (reference sequence). The junction had 11 bases not matched to a gene; V was cut back by 2 bases and J by 12 bases. DNA for the CDR3: TGTGCCAGCAGCTTCAAATGGGACAGCAGCGTGTACGTC. Its protein product is CASSFKWDSSVYV.

The chain has TRBV29-1 and TRBJ1-4; 7 nucleotides match TRBD1. CDR3 size: 12 residues. The germline V gene encodes CDR1 SQVTM and CDR2 ANQGSEA. DNA of the CDR3: TGCGGAGCGGGACAGAGTAATGAAAAACTGTTTTTT. This codes for CGAGQSNEKLFF.

The rearrangement joins TRBV7-3 to TRBJ1-1, with D possibly being TRBD1 (5 bases). V shed 5 bases and J shed 2 bases, with 18 bases lying between them. The CDR3 runs to 16 residues. Germline CDR1 and CDR2: SGHTA and FQGTGA. The CDR3 DNA reads as TGTGCCAGCAGCGACATAGGAGACAGCTCCAACACTGAAGCTTTCTTT. Its protein product is CASSDIGDSSNTEAFF. Using reference TRBV7-3 and TRBJ1-1 for the parts outside the CDR3, the full variable domain is GAGVSQTPSNKVTEKGKYVELRCDPISGHTALYWYRQSLGQGPEFLIYFQGTGAADDSGLPNDRFFAVRPEGSVSTLKIQRTERGDSAVYLCASSDIGDSSNTEAFFGQGTRLTVV.

This clone was seen a single time. This chain uses TRBV4-1 with TRBJ2-7, with D maybe TRBD1 (5 bases). The CDR3 runs 14 residues. The ends were cut back, 0 bases at V and 6 bases at J, with 12 bases in the middle. Looked up from germline, CDR1 is MGHRA and CDR2 is YSYEKL. CDR3 nucleotides: TGCGCCAGCAGCCAAGATATTACAGGCTCCGAGCAGTACGTC. Protein: CASSQDITGSEQYV.

The gene calls are TRBV6-5 and TRBJ2-3; weak D call: TRBD2 (5 bases). CDR1 MNHEY and CDR2 SVGAGI come from the germline V gene. Trimming cost V 7 bases and J 2 bases, with 16 bases left between them. CDR3 length equals 15 residues. CDR3 region: CASTLWETSTDTQYF. As DNA, the CDR3 is TGTGCCAGCACCCTTTGGGAGACCTCCACAGATACGCAGTATTTT.

This clone appeared a single time. This chain connects TRBV2 to TRBJ1-1; TRBD1 aligns across 8 bases. Germline loops: CDR1 SNHLY, CDR2 FYNNEI. This CDR3 contains 15 residues. V lost 3 bases, J lost 4 bases, and 7 bases stayed unmatched. CDR3 DNA sequence: TGTGCCAGCAGTGACACAGGGGGTCAGGGCACTGAAGCTTTCTTT. Translation gives CASSDTGGQGTEAFF.

The J gene is TRBJ2-7, the V gene TRBV4-2, with D hard to call. CDR3 length equals 13 residues. V was pared by 0 bases and J by 6 bases, with 9 bases between. From germline, CDR1 is LGHNA and CDR2 YNFKEQ. CDR3 DNA: TGTGCCAGCAGCCAAGAGGGCTCGACCGAGCAGTACTTC. Its translation: CASSQEGSTEQYF.

The chain combines TRBV19 with TRBJ2-2, with 10 positions matching TRBD2. V shed 4 bases and J 4 bases; nucleotides not matched to a gene: 6. This CDR3 region has 16 residues. CDR1 is LNHDA, CDR2 SQIVND, per germline (reference sequence). As DNA, the CDR3 is TGTGCCAGTAGTACCAGCGGGAGGGCGGGCACCGGGGAGCTGTTTTTT. Amino acids: CASSTSGRAGTGELFF.

The rearrangement uses TRBV6-7 and TRBJ2-5, with 8 positions matching TRBD2. Being an ORF, TRBV6-7 has a function that is uncertain. V trimming: 7 bases; J trimming: 4 bases; junction bases outside the gene matches: 5. CDR3 length: 13 residues. CDR3 sequence reads: CASTPGGLETQYF. The CDR3 DNA follows: TGTGCCAGCACCCCGGGGGGGCTAGAGACCCAGTACTTC.

CDR3 region: CASRGGGSFLDTQYF. The DNA for the CDR3 is TGTGCCAGCAGGGGGGGCGGGAGCTTTTTAGATACGCAGTATTTT. V and J are TRBV28 and TRBJ2-3; perhaps TRBD2 as D (7 bases). The CDR3 covers 15 residues. Germline assignment: CDR1 MDHEN and CDR2 SYDVKM. Trimming stripped 6 bases from V and 5 bases from J, with 18 bases between.

The V gene is TRBV9, the J gene TRBJ1-4; 8 nucleotides align to TRBD1. Germline values: CDR1 SGDLS, CDR2 YYNGEE. V dropped 0 bases and J dropped 9; count of bases not matched to a gene: 4. CDR3 length: 14 amino acids. The CDR3 DNA reads as TGTGCCAGCAGCGTAGGGGGACAGGCACAAAAACTGTTTTTT. This translates into CASSVGGQAQKLFF.

This chain links TRBV15 with TRBJ1-2; no clear D gene. Per the germline V gene, CDR1 is LNHNV and CDR2 is YYDKDF (reference sequence). The CDR3 consists of 15 residues. The ends were cut back, 0 bases at V and 8 bases at J, with 16 bases in the middle. The DNA for the CDR3 is TGTGCCACCAGCAGAGATCGGGGAGGAACGGAGGGCTACACCTTC. This translates into CATSRDRGGTEGYTF.

The CDR3 reads CASSDGLAGNEQFF. The CDR3 DNA reads TGCGCCAGCAGTGATGGTCTAGCGGGGAATGAGCAGTTCTTC. The rearrangement uses TRBV10-1 and TRBJ2-1; the match to TRBD2 covers 9 bases. The CDR3 has 14 residues. V lost 3 bases to trimming and J lost 7 bases; unmatched junction nucleotides: 4. Germline lookup yields CDR1 WNHNN and CDR2 SYGVQD (reference sequence).

The chain has TRBV29-1 and TRBJ2-7; perhaps TRBD1 as D (6 bases). Germline loops: CDR1 SQVTM, CDR2 ANQGSEA. The CDR3 spans 13 residues. The ends were cut back, 4 bases at V and 4 bases at J, with 14 bases in the middle. Written as DNA, the CDR3 is TGCAGCGTTGGAACCGGGACACCTTACGAGCAGTACTTC. Translated, it gives CSVGTGTPYEQYF.

This clone was counted a single time. The chain's CDR3 is CATSDPRGGSTDTQYF. CDR3 sequence (DNA): TGTGCCACCAGTGATCCTAGGGGTGGGAGCACAGATACGCAGTATTTT. The J gene is TRBJ2-3, the V gene TRBV24-1; the D gene is possibly TRBD1 (5 bases). Germline V gene lookup returns CDR1 KGHDR and CDR2 SFDVKD. Trimming stripped 3 bases from V and 0 bases from J, with 12 bases between. CDR3 length equals 16 residues.

This clone occurred once. The J gene is TRBJ2-2, the V gene TRBV27, with D perhaps matching TRBD1 (5 bases). CDR1 and CDR2 from the germline V gene are MNHEY and SMNVEV (reference sequence). The CDR3 runs 15 residues. Trimming shortened V by 3 bases and J by 1 base, and 9 bases separated the two germline ends. This CDR3 reads CASSFYRQNTGELFF. The CDR3, as DNA: TGTGCCAGCAGTTTTTACAGGCAGAACACCGGGGAGCTGTTTTTT.

In its sample, this clone was seen many times. The chain combines TRBV7-2 with TRBJ2-7; 9 nucleotides agree with TRBD2. The trim removed 3 bases at V and 4 bases at J, leaving 4 bases unmatched. Germline-derived CDR1 and CDR2 are SGHTA and FQGNSA. The CDR3 has 14 amino acids. Written as DNA, the CDR3 is TGTGCCAGCAGCTTTTTAGCGGGAGCTTACGAGCAGTACTTC. This sequence encodes CASSFLAGAYEQYF.